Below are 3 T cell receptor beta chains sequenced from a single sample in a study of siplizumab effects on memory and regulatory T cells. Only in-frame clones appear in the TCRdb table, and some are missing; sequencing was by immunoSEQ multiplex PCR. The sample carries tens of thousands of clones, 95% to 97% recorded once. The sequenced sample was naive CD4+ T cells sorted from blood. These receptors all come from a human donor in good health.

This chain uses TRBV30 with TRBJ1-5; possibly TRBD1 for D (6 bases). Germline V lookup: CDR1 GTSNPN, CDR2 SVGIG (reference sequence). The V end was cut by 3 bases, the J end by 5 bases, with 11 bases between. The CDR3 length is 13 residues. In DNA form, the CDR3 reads TGTGCCTGGAGCAGGGGTAGTGATCAGCCCCAGCATTTT. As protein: CAWSRGSDQPQHF.

This CDR3 is CASSPEGHLNTEAFF. The CDR3 DNA follows: TGTGCCAGCAGCCCAGAGGGACACCTGAACACTGAAGCTTTCTTT. The chain couples TRBV9 to TRBJ1-1, with a weak D call TRBD1 (6 bases). Germline V gene data show CDR1 as SGDLS and CDR2 as YYNGEE. The V end was cut by 4 bases, the J end by 0 bases, with 13 bases between. The CDR3 is 15 residues long.

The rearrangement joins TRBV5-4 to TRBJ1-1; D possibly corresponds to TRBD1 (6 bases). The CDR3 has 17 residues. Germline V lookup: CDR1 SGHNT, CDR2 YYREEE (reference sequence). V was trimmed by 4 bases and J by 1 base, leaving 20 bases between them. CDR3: CASSASGTPWGNTEAFF. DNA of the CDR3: TGTGCCAGCAGCGCCTCCGGGACACCCTGGGGGAACACTGAAGCTTTCTTT.